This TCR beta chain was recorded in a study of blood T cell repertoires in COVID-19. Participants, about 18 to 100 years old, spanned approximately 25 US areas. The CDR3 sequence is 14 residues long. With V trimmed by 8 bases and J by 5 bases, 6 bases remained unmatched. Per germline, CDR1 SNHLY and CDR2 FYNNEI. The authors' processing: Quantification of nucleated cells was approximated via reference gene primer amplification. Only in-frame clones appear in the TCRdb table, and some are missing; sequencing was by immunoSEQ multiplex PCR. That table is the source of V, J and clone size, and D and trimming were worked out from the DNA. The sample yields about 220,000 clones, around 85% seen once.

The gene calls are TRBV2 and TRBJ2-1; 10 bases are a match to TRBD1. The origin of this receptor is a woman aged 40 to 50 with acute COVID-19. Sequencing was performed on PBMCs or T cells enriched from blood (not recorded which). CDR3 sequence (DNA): TGTGCCAGCCGGCGGGACAGGGGAGACAATGAGCAGTTCTTC. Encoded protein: CASRRDRGDNEQFF.